This is a list of T cell receptor beta chains from one sample in a study of blood T cells in healthy people across ages. One entry per CDR3 protein results from TCRdb running MiXCR on the 5' RACE reads. This table holds approximately 940,000 distinct CDR3 sequences, roughly 43% found once. The sample was blood. The receptor source for this set is a young man in good health. Each CDR3 is given with its conserved first and last residue. D genes are given only for firm matches. Only part of the rows carry a size: once, few, many, or a class if the clone is expanded.

j_gene | d_gene | abundance | v_gene | CDR3aa | CDR3nt
TRBJ2-7 | TRBD1 | . | TRBV6-2/TRBV6-3 | CAGTKRPGQVSYEQYF | TGTGCCGGCACCAAGAGGCCGGGACAGGTTTCTTACGAGCAGTACTTC
TRBJ2-1 | TRBD1 | few | TRBV5-1 | CASSLFGTGDYNEQFF | TGCGCCAGCAGCTTGTTCGGGACAGGTGACTACAATGAGCAGTTCTTC
TRBJ2-7 | . | . | TRBV4-1 | CAGSQVLGGAYEQYF | TGCGCCGGCAGCCAAGTACTTGGCGGGGCCTACGAGCAGTACTTC
TRBJ1-2 | . | many | TRBV3-1 | CASSQGNYGYTF | TGTGCCAGCAGTCAGGGGAACTATGGCTACACCTTC
TRBJ2-3 | TRBD2 | . | TRBV4-1 | CASALWGGSDTQYF | TGCGCCAGCGCGCTCTGGGGGGGATCAGATACGCAGTATTTT
TRBJ2-6 | . | . | TRBV20-1 | CSASAQLAFSGANVLTF | TGCAGTGCTAGCGCACAGCTGGCCTTCTCTGGGGCCAACGTCCTGACTTTC
TRBJ2-1 | . | . | TRBV29-1 | CSVGSSRNYNEQFF | TGCAGCGTTGGTTCTTCCCGAAACTACAATGAGCAGTTCTTC
TRBJ2-7 | . | . | TRBV5-6 | CASSFNYAPGSTYEQYF | TGTGCCAGCAGCTTCAATTACGCTCCCGGATCTACCTACGAGCAGTACTTC
TRBJ2-4 | TRBD1 | many | TRBV7-2 | CASSPRTGENIQYF | TGTGCCAGCAGCCCCAGGACAGGGGAAAACATTCAGTACTTC
TRBJ1-5 | . | . | TRBV7-3 | CASSHPGHGGQPQHF | TGTGCCAGCAGCCATCCGGGACACGGGGGCCAGCCCCAGCATTTT
TRBJ1-2 | . | few | TRBV30 | CAWHKGVDGYTF | TGTGCCTGGCACAAGGGGGTAGATGGCTACACCTTC
TRBJ2-7 | TRBD1 | . | TRBV3-1 | CASSQEGDGTATYEQYF | TGTGCCAGCAGCCAAGAGGGTGACGGGACAGCCACCTACGAGCAGTACTTC
TRBJ1-1 | . | few | TRBV30 | CAQSGTPNTEAFF | TGTGCCCAATCCGGGACACCGAACACTGAAGCTTTCTTT
TRBJ2-1 | . | . | TRBV7-8 | CASSPRAQGINLGEQFF | TGTGCCAGCAGCCCCCGGGCGCAGGGGATTAATTTGGGTGAGCAGTTCTTC
TRBJ2-2 | . | . | TRBV20-1 | CSARDPGGGRIGELFF | TGCAGTGCTAGAGATCCTGGGGGGGGGCGTATCGGGGAGCTGTTTTTT
TRBJ2-1 | . | few | TRBV7-3 | CASSSKGGGSGGRNEQFF | TGTGCCAGCAGCAGCAAAGGGGGTGGGTCGGGGGGTAGGAATGAGCAGTTCTTC
TRBJ2-7 | . | . | TRBV2 | CASSDPTSLSSYEQYF | TGTGCCAGCAGTGACCCTACTAGCTTGAGCTCCTACGAGCAGTACTTC
TRBJ2-3 | TRBD1 | . | TRBV5-1 | CASSLEGGSTGDTQYF | TGCGCCAGCAGCCTGGAAGGGGGCTCGACGGGAGATACGCAGTATTTT
TRBJ2-5 | TRBD1 | . | TRBV6-2/TRBV6-3 | CASSPRDRVETQYF | TGTGCCAGCAGTCCCCGGGACAGGGTAGAGACCCAGTACTTC
TRBJ2-7 | TRBD1 | . | TRBV12-3/TRBV12-4 | CASSLTGQGLTEQYF | TGTGCCAGCAGTTTAACGGGACAGGGTTTGACCGAGCAGTACTTC
TRBJ1-2 | . | . | TRBV10-3 | CAINRRGEDGYTF | TGTGCCATCAACAGAAGGGGGGAAGATGGCTACACCTTC
TRBJ2-7 | . | . | TRBV11-2 | CASSSILPYEQYF | TGTGCCAGCAGCTCAATCCTTCCCTACGAGCAGTACTTC
TRBJ2-3 | TRBD1 | . | TRBV12-3/TRBV12-4 | CASSPDKGTADMQYF | TGTGCCAGCAGTCCCGACAAAGGGACAGCAGATATGCAGTATTTT
TRBJ2-1 | TRBD2 | . | TRBV6-1 | CASRNSGGVCNEQFF | TGTGCCAGCAGGAATAGCGGGGGGGTGTGCAATGAGCAGTTCTTC
TRBJ2-3 | . | . | TRBV6-6 | CASRAGPEDTQYF | TGTGCCAGCAGGGCTGGGCCCGAAGATACGCAGTATTTT
TRBJ2-7 | . | . | TRBV28 | CASSLTTVGSYEQYF | TGTGCCAGCAGTCTGACCACCGTGGGCTCCTACGAGCAGTACTTC
TRBJ2-1 | TRBD1 | . | TRBV6-5 | CASSYKGTGRYYEQFF | TGTGCCAGCAGTTACAAGGGGACAGGGAGGTATTATGAGCAGTTCTTC
TRBJ2-1 | . | . | TRBV27 | CASTDTNNEQFF | TGTGCCAGCACAGACACAAACAATGAGCAGTTCTTC
TRBJ2-7 | . | . | TRBV28 | CARIKKTCEQYF | TGTGCCAGGATTAAGAAAACCTGCGAGCAGTACTTC
TRBJ1-2 | . | few | TRBV5-1 | CASSGGQYGYTF | TGCGCCAGCAGCGGGGGGCAGTATGGCTACACCTTC
TRBJ1-6 | . | . | TRBV7-2 | CASSLRQASNSPLHF | TGTGCCAGCAGCTTAAGACAGGCGAGTAATTCACCCCTCCACTTT
TRBJ2-3 | . | . | TRBV24-1 | CATSSDGNLYTQYF | TGTGCCACCAGTTCGGACGGCAATCTGTATACGCAGTATTTT
TRBJ1-2 | . | . | TRBV29-1 | CSVEDQRGAYGYTF | TGCAGCGTTGAAGATCAAAGGGGCGCATATGGCTACACCTTC
TRBJ2-3 | . | . | TRBV6-2/TRBV6-3 | CASTPGTPAPTDAQYF | TGTGCCAGCACCCCAGGGACTCCCGCACCTACAGATGCGCAGTATTTT
TRBJ1-2 | . | . | TRBV5-1 | CASSSETPTGGYTF | TGCGCCAGCAGCTCGGAGACACCCACCGGTGGCTACACCTTC
TRBJ2-3 | TRBD2 | . | TRBV18 | CASSPRRGLAGFRTDTQYF | TGTGCCAGCTCCCCCAGAAGAGGACTAGCGGGGTTCCGCACAGATACGCAGTATTTT
TRBJ1-3 | . | . | TRBV9 | CASSVGSVSGNTIYF | TGTGCCAGCAGCGTAGGGTCCGTCTCTGGAAACACCATATATTTT
TRBJ1-4 | . | . | TRBV12-3/TRBV12-4 | CASTQNNEKLFF | TGTGCCAGCACACAGAATAATGAAAAACTGTTTTTT
TRBJ1-4 | . | . | TRBV5-1 | CASNPGGGNEKLFF | TGCGCCAGCAACCCTGGAGGGGGTAATGAAAAACTGTTTTTT
TRBJ2-1 | TRBD1 | . | TRBV12-3/TRBV12-4 | CASSSRDRANNEQFF | TGTGCCAGCAGTTCCCGGGACAGGGCTAACAATGAGCAGTTCTTC
TRBJ2-1 | . | few | TRBV5-1 | CASSPSGTGSYNEQFF | TGCGCCAGCAGCCCTAGCGGGACAGGGAGCTACAATGAGCAGTTCTTC
TRBJ2-1 | . | . | TRBV20-1 | CSATDGGPEQFF | TGCAGTGCTACCGACGGGGGCCCGGAGCAGTTCTTC
TRBJ2-3 | . | few | TRBV7-2 | CASGAVGTDTQYF | TGTGCCTCAGGGGCAGTGGGCACAGATACGCAGTATTTT
TRBJ2-3 | TRBD2 | . | TRBV7-2 | CASPGGKADTQYF | TGTGCCAGCCCGGGGGGAAAGGCAGATACGCAGTATTTT
TRBJ2-3 | . | few | TRBV10-3 | CAISDTQAGSADTQYF | TGTGCCATCAGTGATACCCAAGCGGGCTCCGCAGATACGCAGTATTTT
TRBJ2-3 | TRBD2 | . | TRBV7-2 | CASSLGLALTDTQYF | TGTGCCAGCAGCTTAGGACTAGCCCTCACAGATACGCAGTATTTT
TRBJ2-3 | TRBD1 | . | TRBV29-1 | CSYPGTGGTDTQYF | TGCAGCTATCCCGGGACAGGGGGCACAGATACGCAGTATTTT
TRBJ2-1 | TRBD1 | . | TRBV27 | CASSPTGGIYNEQFF | TGTGCCAGCAGTCCGACAGGGGGCATATACAATGAGCAGTTCTTC
TRBJ2-1 | . | . | TRBV18 | CASSPGHDEQFF | TGTGCCAGCTCACCAGGACACGATGAGCAGTTCTTC
TRBJ1-4 | TRBD1 | . | TRBV20-1 | CNAMQGADEKLFF | TGCAATGCTATGCAGGGGGCGGATGAAAAACTGTTTTTT
TRBJ1-1 | . | few | TRBV29-1 | CSGWGELGTEAFF | TGCAGCGGGTGGGGGGAATTGGGGACTGAAGCTTTCTTT
TRBJ2-3 | . | . | TRBV6-5 | CASSYQAYADTQYF | TGTGCCAGCAGTTACCAGGCCTACGCAGATACGCAGTATTTT
TRBJ1-2 | . | few | TRBV28 | CASSLARVGYTF | TGTGCCAGCAGTTTAGCCAGGGTTGGCTACACCTTC
TRBJ1-4 | . | . | TRBV10-3 | CAISESWDVATNEKLFF | TGTGCCATCAGTGAGTCGTGGGATGTTGCAACTAATGAAAAACTGTTTTTT
TRBJ2-7 | TRBD1 | . | TRBV4-2 | CASSQEGQISYEQYF | TGTGCCAGCAGCCAAGAGGGACAGATTTCCTACGAGCAGTACTTC
TRBJ2-5 | . | . | TRBV4-1 | CASSQDGGSGTQYF | TGCGCCAGCAGCCAAGATGGGGGTTCGGGGACCCAGTACTTC
TRBJ2-7 | . | . | TRBV29-1 | CSVPTGTYEQYF | TGCAGCGTGCCAACAGGGACCTACGAGCAGTACTTC
TRBJ2-3 | TRBD2 | . | TRBV7-2 | CASSLQVTSGSTDTQYF | TGTGCCAGCAGTCTCCAGGTGACTAGCGGGAGCACGGATACGCAGTATTTT